This TCR beta chain emerged from a study of blood T cell repertoires in COVID-19 (dated by TCRdb to 2019 to 2021). Study-wide context: Samples from collaborators originated in the United States, Italy and Spain and spanned both the acute and convalescent phases of COVID-19. The prospective study material was composed of cDNA or gDNA derived from T cells, B-cell-depleted T cells, or PBMCs. Deeply sampled blood TCRbeta repertoires from subjects exposed to, actively infected with, or recovered from COVID-19 were included in the dataset. The repertoires were released in a freely available public database meant as a resource for research on the immune response to SARS-CoV-2. Samples came from the ongoing ImmuneRACE study (first 160 participants) plus 1,254 subjects from 6 global collaborators. The sample metadata nearly always contained a de-identified subject ID, COVID-19 status, age in years and sex. Where HLA class I and class II types were available, the types were taken from metadata supplied by the sample provider, not from assay-based typing.

TCRbeta CDR3 regions were amplified from genomic DNA using the immunoSEQ Assay, a bias-controlled multiplex PCR. The original methods were these. The number of nucleated cells in each sample was estimated from the amplification of reference gene primers within the assay. To quantify the absolute abundance of each unique TCRbeta CDR3 rearrangement, sequence reads were collapsed and filtered. For each sample, productive Simpson clonality was calculated as the square root of Simpson's diversity index across productive rearrangements. TCRdb obtained this table from immuneACCESS and retained in-frame rearrangements with V and J assigned. These tables miss some clones; where compared with another copy, unresolved V genes account for less than half of the shortfall, and the remainder is unexplained. V and J calls and clone size come straight from that table; D and trimming were deduced from the DNA. The sample data list about 130,000 clones, and 70% to 90% of these were observed just once. The ten largest account for 9% to 12% of the sample.

Beyond this particular receptor, the publication reports: The quantity of clinical and demographic metadata differed by source and by participant and was supplied without curation.

Whole blood was collected in K2EDTA tubes by collaborating institutions according to the institutions' own protocols. Collaborator samples were shipped for TCRbeta analysis as frozen whole blood, isolated PBMCs, or DNA extracted from either sample type. The CDR3, from cysteine to phenylalanine, totals 13 residues. CDR3 DNA is the only sequence kept; it has 39 bases, read in frame from the first base. V trim: 8 bases; J trim: 10 bases; unmatched bases: 11. Based on the germline V gene, the CDR1 and CDR2 sequences are SQVTM and ANQGSEA. This clone was counted once. What this receptor recognizes is not known. Base qualities are not provided; no much larger clone lies one nucleotide away.

Sequencing used peripheral blood. The clonotype comes from a man aged 50-59 years with acute or convalescent COVID-19. The chain was built from TRBV29-1 and TRBJ2-1; the central 10 bases match TRBD2. The CDR3 reads CSPTGVAGGEQFF. The DNA sequence reads TGCAGCCCGACAGGGGTAGCGGGAGGCGAGCAGTTCTTC.